The 2 T cell receptor beta chains given below trace back to one sample, sequenced in a study of CD8 T cells in ankylosing spondylitis. Via MiXCR, TCRdb re-called the 5' RACE reads, giving one row per CDR3 protein. The profile shows fewer than 350,000 distinct CDR3 sequences, 9.5% to 13% of them singletons. Sequenced input: blood, either unsorted or a sorted T cell fraction (not recorded which). Every receptor here comes from a female donor with ankylosing spondylitis or in good health (not recorded which).

The table lists this clonotype with many counts. The chain employs TRBV7-9 and TRBJ1-2, with TRBD1 identical over 7 bases. There are 16 residues in the CDR3. Per germline, CDR1 SEHNR and CDR2 FQNEAQ (reference sequence). V gave up 5 bases and J gave up 2 bases; unmatched junction bases: 11. In DNA, the CDR3 is TGTGCCAGCAGCCCCCACACTCAACAGGGGAACTATGGCTACACCTTC. It encodes CASSPHTQQGNYGYTF.

A remark on this clonotype: This may come from a read error, since a much larger clone is one base off. The chain joins TRBV29-1 to TRBJ2-2, with 8 bases lining up with TRBD2. The germline CDR1 and CDR2 sequences are SQVTM and ANQGSEA. CDR3 size: 14 residues. V was clipped by 6 bases and J by 6 bases; unmatched bases: 9. The CDR3 sequence is CSVRPAGVSGELFF. The CDR3 DNA follows: TGCAGCGTGAGACCAGCGGGAGTATCCGGGGAGCTGTTTTTT.